This T cell receptor (beta chain) stems from a study of shared clonotypes between healthy human individuals (dated by TCRdb to the early 2020s). Regarding the research as a whole: The cohort comprised two women and three men aged 18 to 49 years. For each donor, CD4 naive and CD4 memory were each given three plates, CD8 naive was given two plates, and CD8 memory was given one plate. To estimate repertoire size and how much clonotype sharing occurs between individuals, the study deeply sequenced the blood TCR repertoires of several healthy adults. Different laboratories and diverse techniques were used to prepare libraries and sequence TCR repertoires, to increase sequencing depth and limit assay-specific biases. Between about 0.9 and 8.9 billion PBMCs per donor were obtained by leukapheresis.

The donors were healthy, HIV-negative adults with no recently reported acute infections or vaccinations. All donors were Caucasian adults living in Nashville, Tennessee, USA. Magnetic negative selection was used to enrich CD4+ T cells, after which naive cells were positively selected on CD45RA and the negative fraction became the memory subset. Blood was obtained by leukapheresis, after which PBMCs were separated by Ficoll-Histopaque density gradient centrifugation and cryopreserved in liquid nitrogen vapor phase. Analytical flow cytometry was used to check the purity and quantity of every magnetically sorted T cell population. Genomic DNA was isolated from every sorted fraction and measured by UV absorbance on a Nanodrop 2000c. The study at large found these results: Higher generation probabilities were observed for clonotypes shared by all four sorted-subset donors than for non-shared clonotypes. Pairwise subsampling indicated that sequencing depth was expected to affect the degree of clonotype sharing among donors. Even with the large sequencing depth, rarefaction of the sorted-subset datasets indicated that sequencing was incomplete. The small number of donors limited the genetic and exposure-history diversity represented. Sharing across a few donors was observed for roughly 5.4% of naive CD4, 3% to 3.5% of naive CD8, 2.3% of memory CD4, and over 0.3% of memory CD8 clonotypes. Sampling was restricted to blood, and TCR repertoires in tissue are likely to differ from TCR repertoires in blood. Naive subsets generally had larger estimated clonotype richness than memory subsets.

The CDR3 starts with the cysteine, ends with the phenylalanine, and has 14 residues. Only the CDR3 DNA stays, 42 bases, in frame from base 1. Relative to germline, V is 5 bases shorter and J is 2 bases shorter, with 13 bases between their ends. From the germline V gene, CDR1 is SGHAT and CDR2 is FQNNGV. This clone was seen a single time. Its antigen is still unknown. No base quality information exists; no much larger clone differs at one position. Using the deep immunoSEQ assay, multiplex PCR amplified TCR CDR3 regions from genomic DNA. Extracted genomic DNA from each cell subset was spread evenly across all wells of several immunoSEQ 96-well plates, with each plate serving as a replicate. For sorted subsets, each replicate PCR was loaded with around 200 ng genomic DNA, equivalent to some 31,000 T cell genomes. The purified libraries were quantified using a Qubit 3.0 fluorometer, sized with a Bioanalyzer 2100, and then quantified again using the KAPA Library Quantification kit. Each immunoSEQ 96-well plate was sequenced on its own single-read 150-cycle Illumina NextSeq 550 flow cell. The paper's data handling went like this. Because the immunoSEQ output included only junctional sequences and no quality scores, the filtering could not be the same as the filtering used for full-length reads. To assign V/J genes and CDR3, sequences were annotated against IMGT germline references using PyIR, a Python wrapper for IgBLAST v1.9. Any read was removed if the V/J assignment was weak (E-value above 1e-6), the CDR3 was missing, or the read contained stop codons, out-of-frame junctions, or ambiguous translated residues. V3J clonotypes were defined by identical inferred V gene, J gene, and CDR3 amino acid sequence. To compute the percentage overlap between repertoires, the number of shared unique clonotypes was divided by the size of the smaller repertoire. Repertoire richness was assessed with RTK rarefaction, the Chao1 estimator, and Recon v2.1 estimates of unobserved clonotypes. Generation probabilities were computed with OLGA for all TCRbeta clonotypes obtained by the gDNA method from a few donors. This is the immuneACCESS table as TCRdb keeps it, with only in-frame sequences that have V and J called. A part of the clones is gone; compared with another copy, unresolved V genes explain less than half, and the rest is unexplained. For V, J and clone size, that table is used; D and trimming come from the DNA. The sample table shows a few million clones, and 90% to 96% are seen once. The ten largest clonotypes hold over 0.1% of the sample.

Here the chain combines TRBV11-2 and TRBJ2-7; the D gene is possibly TRBD1, with 6 bases matching. The receptor's source is a young man in good health. Sequencing was done on a sample of naive CD4+ T cells sorted from blood. The cell subset or site label for this specimen denotes: CD45RA+ positively selected. The CDR3 in this case is CASSRTGQAYEQYF. DNA sequence: TGTGCCAGCAGCCGGACGGGACAAGCCTACGAGCAGTACTTC.